This T cell receptor beta chain was found in a study of shared clonotypes between healthy human individuals. This clone came up a few times. V shed 3 bases and J shed 6 bases, with 6 bases lying between them. CDR3 length: 12 amino acids. Germline lookup yields CDR1 SGHNT and CDR2 YYREEE (reference sequence). Terminally differentiated effector memory CD45RA+ cells were left out of the naive CD8 fraction, which was CD45RO-negative and positively selected for CCR7. Using immunoSEQ multiplex PCR, the repertoire was profiled, and TCRdb retains in-frame clones only, with some absent. The sample includes some 2,000,000 clones, just under 95% seen only once; the top ten take roughly 1.1%.

The material sequenced was naive CD8+ T cells sorted from blood. The sequence came from a man younger than 30 in good health. This rearrangement joins TRBV5-4 to TRBJ2-2; D could derive from TRBD1 or TRBD2 (5 bases each). The CDR3 loop reads CASSWGSGELFF. The DNA for the CDR3 is TGTGCCAGCAGCTGGGGGTCCGGGGAGCTGTTTTTT.